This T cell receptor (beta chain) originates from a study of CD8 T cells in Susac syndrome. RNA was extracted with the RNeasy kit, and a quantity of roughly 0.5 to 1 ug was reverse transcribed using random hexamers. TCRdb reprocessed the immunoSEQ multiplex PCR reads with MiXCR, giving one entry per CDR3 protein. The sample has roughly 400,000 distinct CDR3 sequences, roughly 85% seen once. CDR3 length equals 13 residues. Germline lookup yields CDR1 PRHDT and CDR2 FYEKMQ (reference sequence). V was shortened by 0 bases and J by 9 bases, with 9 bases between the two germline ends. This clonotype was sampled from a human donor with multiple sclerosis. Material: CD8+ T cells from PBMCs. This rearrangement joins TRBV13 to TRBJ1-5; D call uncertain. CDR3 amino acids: CASSLGVAGPQHF. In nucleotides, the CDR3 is TGTGCCAGCAGCTTAGGGGTGGCAGGGCCCCAGCATTTT.